The subject of this entry is one TCR beta chain. Assay: immunoSEQ multiplex PCR; the TCRdb copy retains only in-frame clones and omits some. This table has 95,000 or so clones, roughly 84% appearing once. This entry belongs to a study of PD-L1 blockade in urothelial cancer. Study details: Males with bladder-origin urothelial cancer made up about 85% of the 29 patients.

This sample's time point: pretreatment peripheral blood. The study collected 1 to 8 samples per patient, pretreatment and on-treatment. CDR1 is SGHRS, CDR2 YFSETQ, per germline. The V end was cut by 0 bases, the J end by 5 bases, with 14 bases between. This CDR3 has 15 amino acids. V is TRBV5-1 and J is TRBJ1-1; maybe TRBD1 (5 bases). The specimen was PBMCs, collected around atezolizumab (anti-PD-L1) treatment. This TCR came from a man aged 55 to 69 with urothelial cancer. DNA of the CDR3: TGCGCCAGCAGCTTGGCTGGGGCTCCGGAAACTGAAGCTTTCTTT. Amino acids: CASSLAGAPETEAFF.